This note documents a single T cell receptor (beta chain) sequence. The antigen is unknown. The entry originates in a study of lymphopenia after photon versus proton radiotherapy. Study outcomes and limitations: In patients who died, overall survival fell as post-nadir TCR diversity dropped more. Survival link was tested only in deceased patients; proton benefit remains a possibility. After lymphocyte nadir, photon-treated repertoires showed oligoclonal expansion, especially CD8+ Temra.

Profiled with immunoSEQ multiplex PCR; TCRdb holds only in-frame clones, not every one. The sample contains more than 20,000 clones, roughly four fifths of which appear only once. Trimming cost V 3 bases and J 8 bases, with 10 bases left between them. Germline assignment: CDR1 MDHEN and CDR2 SYDVKM. The CDR3 has 12 residues. The receptor was derived from a woman aged 50 to 60 with pancreatic cancer. This chain joins TRBV28 and TRBJ1-2; maybe TRBD1 (5 bases). Sequencing was performed on peripheral blood, taken from a patient treated with photon-based radiotherapy. The CDR3 loop reads CASSLRGEGYTF. The CDR3 nucleotides are TGTGCCAGCAGTTTGCGAGGGGAAGGCTACACCTTC.